The entry below gives a single T cell receptor beta chain sequence along with its context. Its target is not known. This sample is part of a study of T cell responses to AZD1222 COVID-19 vaccine. Sequencing used immunoSEQ multiplex PCR; TCRdb keeps in-frame clones, though not all of them. This table holds some 160,000 clones, approximately 89% found once. Study outcomes and limitations: Only after the peak T cell response were repertoires sampled. Clonal diversity may have been underestimated, and the donors were mostly white British, with more females than males.

Germline V lookup: CDR1 MDHEN, CDR2 SYDVKM. V was cut by 6 bases and J by 6 bases, with 17 bases left in between. The length of the CDR3 is 14 residues. The source was peripheral blood, collected on day 0 of AZD1222 vaccination. The clonotype was recovered from an adult in good health. The rearrangement uses TRBV28 and TRBJ1-1; D gene ambiguous. The CDR3 sequence: CASRSVLTIAEAFF. For the CDR3, the DNA is TGTGCCAGCAGGTCCGTATTGACGATCGCTGAAGCTTTCTTT. The full variable domain, completed using reference TRBV28 and TRBJ1-1, is DVKVTQSSRYLVKRTGEKVFLECVQDMDHENMFWYRQDPGLGLRLIYFSYDVKMKEKGDIPEGYSVSREKKERFSLILESASTNQTSMYLCASRSVLTIAEAFFGQGTRLTVV.